These 19 T cell receptor beta chains originate from one sample sequenced in a study of control samples from healthy donors and cancer patients. Using immunoSEQ multiplex PCR, the repertoire was profiled, and TCRdb retains in-frame clones only, with some absent. The sample records about 180,000 clones, approximately 92% being singletons. Sequenced input: blood. These TCRs come from a woman between 35 and 50 years old in good health.

The chain has TRBV3-1 (or the pseudogene TRBV3-2) and TRBJ1-1; weak D call: TRBD1 (6 bases). CDR1 is LGHDT, CDR2 YNNKEL, per germline (reference sequence). CDR3 length: 13 amino acids. Trimming shortened V by 3 bases and J by 5 bases, and 10 bases separated the two germline ends. Here the CDR3 reads CASSHRGETEAFF. Written as DNA, the CDR3 is TGTGCCAGCAGCCACAGGGGCGAGACTGAAGCTTTCTTT.

The chain recombines TRBV27 with TRBJ2-3, with D uncertain. Trimming pared 2 bases from V and 0 bases from J, leaving 12 bases between. Per the germline V gene, CDR1 is MNHEY and CDR2 is SMNVEV (reference sequence). CDR3 length equals 16 residues. The CDR3 coding sequence is TGTGCCAGCAGTTTAATACTGGCTACTAGCACAGATACGCAGTATTTT. Protein: CASSLILATSTDTQYF.

The chain links TRBV6-4 to TRBJ1-1, with TRBD1 as a possible D gene (6 bases). V gave up 6 bases and J gave up 3 bases, with 14 bases separating them. From germline, CDR1 is MRHNA and CDR2 SNTAGT. CDR3 length equals 14 residues. CDR3 region: CASRFRYRDTEAFF. Here the CDR3 DNA reads TGTGCCAGCAGATTCAGATACAGGGACACTGAAGCTTTCTTT.

The chain combines TRBV7-6 with TRBJ2-7, with D perhaps TRBD1 (6 bases). V dropped 5 bases and J dropped 0 bases, with 14 bases sitting between them. The CDR3 totals 15 residues. In germline, CDR1 is SGHVS, CDR2 FNYEAQ. CDR3 coding DNA: TGTGCCAGCAGCCCCATTAGGGGGAACTCCTACGAGCAGTACTTC. Its protein product is CASSPIRGNSYEQYF.

The chain recombines TRBV18 with TRBJ2-5; 7 nucleotides match TRBD1. CDR3 size: 14 residues. J was trimmed by 5 bases and V by 6 bases; bases with no gene match: 9. CDR1 KGHSH and CDR2 LQKENI come from the germline V gene. CDR3 sequence (DNA): TGTGCCAGCTCCCCGGACAGGTATGCCGAGACCCAGTACTTC. It translates to CASSPDRYAETQYF. The whole variable domain, filled in from reference TRBV18 and TRBJ2-5, reads NAGVMQNPRHLVRRRGQEARLRCSPMKGHSHVYWYRQLPEEGLKFMVYLQKENIIDESGMPKERFSAEFPKEGPSILRIQQVVRGDSAAYFCASSPDRYAETQYFGPGTRLLVL.

The gene calls are TRBV2 and TRBJ2-5, with 10 bases lining up with TRBD2. The germline CDR1 and CDR2 sequences are SNHLY and FYNNEI. Trimming at V came to 0 bases and at J to 9 bases, leaving 10 bases not matched to a gene. The CDR3 runs 16 residues. CDR3 nucleotides: TGTGCCAGCAGTGAAGCTTGGCCTAGCGGGGGAGGGGCCCAGTACTTC. This gives the protein CASSEAWPSGGGAQYF.

The chain links TRBV19 to TRBJ1-6; no reliable D call. Trimming took 1 base from V and 7 from J, leaving 8 bases between them. Per germline, CDR1 LNHDA and CDR2 SQIVND (reference sequence). The CDR3 has 14 residues. CDR3 amino acids: CASSIGLTNSPLHF. For the CDR3, the DNA is TGTGCCAGTAGTATAGGTCTGACAAATTCACCCCTCCACTTT.

This clone was observed once. Germline and junction disagree at one end, which may indicate a read error. Other DNA sequences in the same sample also yield this CDR3. The V gene is TRBV19, the J gene TRBJ1-5, with D perhaps matching TRBD1 (5 bases). The CDR3 is made up of 15 amino acids. Per germline, CDR1 LNHDA and CDR2 SQIVND (reference sequence). The CDR3 DNA is TGTGCCAGTAGTGGCCGGGACCTAGGGTGGCAGCCCCAACATTTT. Amino acid sequence: CASSGRDLGWQPQHF.

The rearrangement links TRBV6-4 to TRBJ2-1; 8 bases map to TRBD2. This CDR3 is built from 15 residues. Germline V CDR1 and CDR2: MRHNA, SNTAGT. V lost 0 bases to trimming and J lost 3 bases; unmatched junction nucleotides: 1. The DNA for the CDR3 is TGTGCCAGCAGTGACTCTAGCGGGGACTACAATGAGCAGTTCTTC. This codes for CASSDSSGDYNEQFF.

The chain links TRBV5-1 to TRBJ2-2; TRBD1 might be the D (5 bases). The CDR3 is made up of 16 amino acids. CDR1 and CDR2 (germline): SGHRS, YFSETQ. Trimming shortened V by 3 bases and J by 5 bases, and 17 bases separated the two germline ends. CDR3 loop: CASSSTGLRWTGELFF. The DNA for the CDR3 is TGCGCCAGCAGCTCAACAGGTCTCCGCTGGACCGGGGAGCTGTTTTTT.

The chain employs TRBV6-5 and TRBJ1-1; D gene unclear. CDR1 is MNHEY, CDR2 SVGAGI, per germline. The CDR3 is made up of 13 amino acids. V lost 7 bases, J lost 5 bases, and 14 bases lay in between. CDR3 DNA: TGTGCCAGCATCCCAGACAAATGGACTGAAGCTTTCTTT. Its protein product is CASIPDKWTEAFF.

V usage is TRBV19 and J usage is TRBJ1-4, with D hard to call. Germline V lookup: CDR1 LNHDA, CDR2 SQIVND (reference sequence). This CDR3 is 13 amino acids long. V gave up 3 bases and J gave up 8 bases, with 10 bases separating them. CDR3 amino acids: CASSITSGEKLFF. DNA for the CDR3: TGTGCCAGTAGTATTACATCGGGGGAAAAACTGTTTTTT.

This clone came up once. The rearrangement uses TRBV2 and TRBJ2-2, with 8 bases matching TRBD2. The germline V gene has CDR1 SNHLY and CDR2 FYNNEI. The V segment lost 3 bases and the J segment 1 base; nucleotides outside the gene matches: 1. This CDR3 has 15 residues. CDR3 residues: CASSERGVNTGELFF. CDR3 DNA sequence: TGTGCCAGCAGTGAGCGGGGGGTGAACACCGGGGAGCTGTTTTTT.

The CDR3 protein is CASSYSMGYEQYF. The CDR3 coding sequence is TGTGCCAGCAGTTACTCTATGGGCTACGAGCAGTACTTC. V gene TRBV6-6 combines with J gene TRBJ2-7; D is undetermined. The CDR3 extends over 13 amino acids. Germline CDR1 is MNHNY and CDR2 is SVGAGI (reference sequence). Trimming pared 0 bases from V and 3 bases from J, leaving 6 bases between.

The chain has TRBV6-5 and TRBJ1-1, with TRBD1 matching 10 bases. CDR1 and CDR2 (germline): MNHEY, SVGAGI. The trim removed 7 bases at V and 1 base at J, leaving 3 bases unmatched. The CDR3 sequence is 14 residues long. CDR3 sequence reads: CASTWDRGNTEAFF. In DNA form, the CDR3 reads TGTGCCAGCACCTGGGACAGGGGGAACACTGAAGCTTTCTTT.

The chain links TRBV18 to TRBJ2-1; D tentatively fits TRBD1 or TRBD2 (5 bases each). The CDR3 totals 15 residues. V dropped 3 bases and J dropped 7 bases, with 16 bases sitting between them. CDR1 and CDR2 from the germline V gene are KGHSH and LQKENI. In DNA form, the CDR3 reads TGTGCCAGCTCACCCCGAGTGGGGGTGTCAAATGAGCAGTTCTTC. It codes for CASSPRVGVSNEQFF.

This chain links TRBV6-6 with TRBJ1-6; D is ambiguous. This CDR3 has 12 amino acids. V lost 3 bases and J 6 bases, leaving 3 bases between the germline ends. CDR1 and CDR2 (germline): MNHNY, SVGAGI (reference sequence). CDR3 sequence (DNA): TGTGCCAGCAGTTATTCTAATTCACCCCTCCACTTT. Its translation is CASSYSNSPLHF.

The rearrangement joins TRBV18 to TRBJ2-3, with 7 bases fitting TRBD2. CDR1 is KGHSH, CDR2 LQKENI, per germline. Trimming cost V 2 bases and J 2 bases; bases outside gene matches: 4. CDR3 length: 15 amino acids. The CDR3 DNA is TGTGCCAGCTCACCAGCGGGGGTCACCACAGATACGCAGTATTTT. This codes for CASSPAGVTTDTQYF.

The V gene is TRBV15, the J gene TRBJ2-5; D unresolved. The germline gives CDR1 LNHNV, CDR2 YYDKDF (reference sequence). This CDR3 is built from 14 residues. V lost 1 base and J 4 bases, leaving 10 bases between the germline ends. The CDR3 reads CATSRVKVGETQYF. CDR3 sequence (DNA): TGTGCCACCAGCAGAGTGAAGGTGGGAGAGACCCAGTACTTC. Together with reference TRBV15 and TRBJ2-5, the CDR3 gives the full variable domain: DAMVIQNPRYQVTQFGKPVTLSCSQTLNHNVMYWYQQKSSQAPKLLFHYYDKDFNNEADTPDNFQSRRPNTSFCFLDIRSPGLGDTAMYLCATSRVKVGETQYFGPGTRLLVL.